The 16 T cell receptor beta chains given below trace back to one sample, sequenced in a study of blood T cells in healthy people across ages. A sample-barcoded 5' primer and a J-beta primer mix were used in a second PCR of roughly 7 to 11 cycles. TCRdb itself ran the 5' RACE reads through MiXCR, one entry per CDR3 protein. Counted here are roughly 1,700,000 distinct CDR3 sequences, about 28% occurring once; the ten biggest clones make up about 8%. The sequencing input was blood. The receptors shown here come from a woman aged 25 to 39 in good health.

The genes are TRBV28 and TRBJ1-2; D is ambiguous. Germline V gene data show CDR1 as MDHEN and CDR2 as SYDVKM. The CDR3 is made up of 12 amino acids. V was clipped by 3 bases and J by 5 bases, with 7 bases between them. CDR3 coding DNA: TGTGCCAGCAGTTTTACAGAGTATGGCTACACCTTC. Translating gives CASSFTEYGYTF.

This clonotype was detected a few times. The CDR3 nucleotides are TGTGCCAGCAGTGACGCGGGGACAGGGGGATACGAGCAGTACTTC. This translates into CASSDAGTGGYEQYF. The chain uses TRBV25-1 and TRBJ2-5, with 11 bases lining up with TRBD1. TRBJ2-7 explains the end of the DNA better; the J call may be wrong. The germline V gene encodes CDR1 MGHDK and CDR2 SYGVNS. The CDR3 loop spans 15 amino acids.

This chain connects TRBV2 to TRBJ1-4, with 11 positions matching TRBD1. The CDR3 contains 14 residues. The V segment lost 7 bases and the J segment 7 bases; nucleotides outside the gene matches: 5. Germline CDR1 is SNHLY and CDR2 is FYNNEI. This CDR3 reads CASNRDRGSEKLFF. The CDR3 DNA reads as TGTGCCAGCAATCGGGACAGGGGGAGTGAAAAACTGTTTTTT.

This clonotype was picked up many times. A junction end diverges from the germline sequence, so it may reflect a read error. The chain has TRBV9 and TRBJ2-7; TRBD1 matches at 10 bases. The CDR3 runs 14 residues. CDR1 is SGDLS and CDR2 is YYNGEE in the germline V gene. In nucleotides, the CDR3 is TGCGCCAGCAGCGGGGGACAGGGGTCGTACGAGCAGTACTTC. Translated, it gives CASSGGQGSYEQYF.

This clonotype was picked up many times. The V call is TRBV12-3 or TRBV12-4, the J call TRBJ2-7, with D tentatively TRBD1 or TRBD2 (6 bases each). The CDR3 sequence is 16 residues long. Trimming left V 7 bases short and J 3 bases short, with 22 bases between. The CDR3 nucleotides are TGTGCCAGCAAGCCGAATAGGGGGGAACTTTTCTACGAGCAGTACTTC. Residues: CASKPNRGELFYEQYF.

This chain connects TRBV6-2 or TRBV6-3 to TRBJ1-2, with D perhaps TRBD1 (5 bases). V lost 6 bases and J 6 bases, leaving 11 bases between the germline ends. Germline V gene sequence: CDR1 MNHEY, CDR2 SVGEGT. CDR3 length: 12 amino acids. The chain's CDR3 is CASRKTGNGYTF. CDR3 bases: TGTGCCAGCAGAAAAACAGGAAATGGCTACACCTTC.

In this sample, this clonotype turned up many times. V is TRBV28 and J is TRBJ2-5; D unresolved. Germline V CDR1 and CDR2: MDHEN, SYDVKM. The CDR3 length is 15 residues. V lost 8 bases, J lost 5 bases, and 21 bases lay in between. For the CDR3, the DNA is TGTGCCAGCGGTTCCCTGGCGGAATTAAAGGAGACCCAGTACTTC. This encodes CASGSLAELKETQYF.

In its sample, this clonotype was seen many times. V is TRBV5-1 and J is TRBJ2-7, with TRBD1 matching 8 bases. The CDR3 spans 15 residues. Germline V gene lookup returns CDR1 SGHRS and CDR2 YFSETQ. Trimming cost V 1 base and J 0 bases; bases outside gene matches: 3. For the CDR3, the DNA is TGCGCCAGCAGCTTGCAGGACAGGGTCTCCTACGAGCAGTACTTC. Protein product: CASSLQDRVSYEQYF.

This sequence joins TRBV6-5 and TRBJ1-3; D remains ambiguous. CDR3 size: 15 residues. Trimming removed 4 bases from V and 1 base from J, with 11 bases in between. CDR1 MNHEY and CDR2 SVGAGI come from the germline V gene. CDR3 coding DNA: TGTGCCAGCAGTTTATCTCCCGGTTCTGGAAACACCATATATTTT. This codes for CASSLSPGSGNTIYF.

The chain combines TRBV5-1 with TRBJ1-2; 8 bases match TRBD1. V lost 0 bases and J lost 8; bases outside the gene matches: 6. The CDR3 has 14 residues. CDR1 and CDR2 (germline): SGHRS, YFSETQ. As DNA, the CDR3 is TGCGCCAGCAGCTTGGCGGCAGGGGACAGGGGCTACACCTTC. Residues: CASSLAAGDRGYTF.

This clonotype has a count of ten or more. J is TRBJ1-2 and V is TRBV6-5; TRBD1 matches at 10 bases. The CDR3 has 15 amino acids. The germline CDR1 and CDR2 sequences are MNHEY and SVGAGI. Trimming at V came to 5 bases and at J to 4 bases, leaving 7 bases not matched to a gene. The DNA of the CDR3 is TGTGCCAGCAGTCCAGGACAGGGGGAGACCTATGGCTACACCTTC. This translates into CASSPGQGETYGYTF.

This clonotype was observed many times. The rearrangement joins TRBV20-1 to TRBJ2-7; D unresolved. CDR3 size: 13 residues. Trimming shortened V by 6 bases and J by 2 bases, and 14 bases separated the two germline ends. The germline gives CDR1 DFQATT, CDR2 SNEGSKA (reference sequence). CDR3 in DNA: TGCAGTGCAGCCCAAGGACGAACCTACGAGCAGTACTTC. It yields the protein CSAAQGRTYEQYF.

The chain uses TRBV7-2 and TRBJ2-1; 9 positions match TRBD2. The J call may be in error: the DNA end matches TRBJ2-7 better. Germline loops: CDR1 SGHTA, CDR2 FQGNSA. The CDR3 covers 15 residues. The CDR3 here is CASSIERGAYNEQYF. The CDR3 DNA reads TGTGCCAGCAGCATCGAGCGGGGGGCCTACAATGAGCAGTACTTC.

Remarks on this clonotype: This may be a read error, as it is one base from a much larger clone. The chain uses TRBV20-1 and TRBJ1-2; D gene unclear. V was clipped by 6 bases and J by 10 bases, with 21 bases between them. The CDR3 is 13 residues long. Germline CDR1 DFQATT, CDR2 SNEGSKA (reference sequence). The CDR3 region has the DNA TGCAGTGCCAATCCCGGAGGGCTCTACGACTACACCTTC. This codes for CSANPGGLYDYTF.

This clonotype showed up many times. The chain combines TRBV20-1 with TRBJ1-4; D is unresolved. V was clipped by 0 bases and J by 3 bases, with 11 bases between them. The CDR3 totals 15 residues. Germline V gives CDR1 DFQATT, CDR2 SNEGSKA (reference sequence). The CDR3 DNA reads as TGCAGTGCTAGAGATCGGGGTTTCGCTAATGAAAAACTGTTTTTT. It translates to CSARDRGFANEKLFF.

A few counts support this clonotype. A read error may account for a junction end that differs from germline. The CDR3 DNA is TGTGCCGGCAGCCTTCACGGGACGTCCAACGAGCAGTACTTC. Translated, it gives CAGSLHGTSNEQYF. The rearrangement links TRBV3-1 to TRBJ2-7, with D perhaps assigned TRBD1 or TRBD2 (5 bases each). The length of the CDR3 is 14 residues. Germline V gene lookup returns CDR1 LGHDT and CDR2 YNNKEL (reference sequence).